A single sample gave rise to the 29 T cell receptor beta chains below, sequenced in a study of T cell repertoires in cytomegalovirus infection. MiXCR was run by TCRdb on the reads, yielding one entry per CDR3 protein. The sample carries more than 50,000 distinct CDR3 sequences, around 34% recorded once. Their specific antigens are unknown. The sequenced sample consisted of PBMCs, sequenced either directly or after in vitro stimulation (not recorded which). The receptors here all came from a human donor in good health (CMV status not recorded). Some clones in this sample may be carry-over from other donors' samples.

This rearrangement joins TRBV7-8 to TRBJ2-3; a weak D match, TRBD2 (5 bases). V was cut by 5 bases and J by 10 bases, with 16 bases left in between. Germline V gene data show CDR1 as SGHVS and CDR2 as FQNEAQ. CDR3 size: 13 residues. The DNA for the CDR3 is TGTGCCAGCAGCCCTGACCTAGGGCGGGCGCAGTATTTT. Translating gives CASSPDLGRAQYF.

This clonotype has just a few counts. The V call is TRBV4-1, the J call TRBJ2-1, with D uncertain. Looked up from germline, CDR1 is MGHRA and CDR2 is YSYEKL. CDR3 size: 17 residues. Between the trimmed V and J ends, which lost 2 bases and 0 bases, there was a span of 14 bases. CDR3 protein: CASSQRKELSSYNEQFF. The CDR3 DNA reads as TGCGCCAGCAGCCAACGGAAAGAACTAAGCTCCTACAATGAGCAGTTCTTC.

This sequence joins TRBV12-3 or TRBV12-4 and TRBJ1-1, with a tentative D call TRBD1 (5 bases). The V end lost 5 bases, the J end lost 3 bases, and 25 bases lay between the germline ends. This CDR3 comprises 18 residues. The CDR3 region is CASSVGREGLSLDTEAFF. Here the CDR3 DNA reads TGTGCCAGCAGTGTGGGACGGGAGGGCCTCTCGTTGGACACTGAAGCTTTCTTT.

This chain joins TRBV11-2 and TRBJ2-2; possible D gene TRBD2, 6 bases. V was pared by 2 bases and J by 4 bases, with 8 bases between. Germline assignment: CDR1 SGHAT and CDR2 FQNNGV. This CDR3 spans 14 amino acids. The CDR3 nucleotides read TGTGCCAGCAGCTTACAGGGAGGCACCGGGGAGCTGTTTTTT. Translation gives CASSLQGGTGELFF.

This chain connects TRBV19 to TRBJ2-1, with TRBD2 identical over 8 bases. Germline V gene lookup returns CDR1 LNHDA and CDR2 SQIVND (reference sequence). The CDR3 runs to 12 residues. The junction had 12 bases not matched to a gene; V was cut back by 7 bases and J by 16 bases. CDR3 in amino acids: CASNDGGVRDFF. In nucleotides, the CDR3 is TGTGCCAGTAACGACGGGGGGGTTAGGGATTTCTTC.

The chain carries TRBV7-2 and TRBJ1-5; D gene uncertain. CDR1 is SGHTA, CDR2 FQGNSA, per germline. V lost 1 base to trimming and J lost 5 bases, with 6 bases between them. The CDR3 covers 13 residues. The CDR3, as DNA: TGTGCCAGCAGCTTAGAGGAGGATCAGCCCCAGCATTTT. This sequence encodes CASSLEEDQPQHF.

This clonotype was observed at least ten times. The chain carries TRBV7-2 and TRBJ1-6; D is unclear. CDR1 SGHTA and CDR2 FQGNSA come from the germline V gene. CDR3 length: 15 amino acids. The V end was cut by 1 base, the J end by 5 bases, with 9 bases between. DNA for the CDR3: TGTGCCAGCAGCTTAGTGGGAGCTCATAATTCACCCCTCCACTTT. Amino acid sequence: CASSLVGAHNSPLHF.

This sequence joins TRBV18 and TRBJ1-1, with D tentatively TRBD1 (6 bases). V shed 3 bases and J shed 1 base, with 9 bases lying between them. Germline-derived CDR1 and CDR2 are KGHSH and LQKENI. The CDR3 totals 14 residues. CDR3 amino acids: CASSPDRTNTEAFF. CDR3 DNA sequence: TGTGCCAGCTCACCCGACAGGACGAACACTGAAGCTTTCTTT.

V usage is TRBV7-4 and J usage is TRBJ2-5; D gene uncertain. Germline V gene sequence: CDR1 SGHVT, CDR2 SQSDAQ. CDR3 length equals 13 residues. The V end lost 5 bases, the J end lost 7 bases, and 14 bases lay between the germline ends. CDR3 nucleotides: TGTGCCAGCAGCCCCGCATTATTGGTGACCCAGTACTTC. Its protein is CASSPALLVTQYF.

CDR3 loop: CASRGQGQETQYF. The CDR3 DNA follows: TGTGCCAGCAGAGGACAGGGCCAAGAGACCCAGTACTTC. The chain employs TRBV6-1 and TRBJ2-5; TRBD1 matches 8 bases. The CDR3 is 13 residues long. Germline values: CDR1 MNHNS, CDR2 SASEGT. Trimming at V came to 6 bases and at J to 1 base, leaving 1 base not matched to a gene.

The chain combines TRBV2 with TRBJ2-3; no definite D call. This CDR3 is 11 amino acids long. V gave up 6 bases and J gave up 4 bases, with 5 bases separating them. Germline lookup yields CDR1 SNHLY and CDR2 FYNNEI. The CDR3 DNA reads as TGTGCCAGCAGACTTGCAGATACGCAGTATTTT. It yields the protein CASRLADTQYF.

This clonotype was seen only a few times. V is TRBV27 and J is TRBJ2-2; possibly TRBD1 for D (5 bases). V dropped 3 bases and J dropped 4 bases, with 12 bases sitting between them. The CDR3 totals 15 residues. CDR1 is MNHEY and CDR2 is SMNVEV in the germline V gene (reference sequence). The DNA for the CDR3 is TGTGCCAGCAGTTTCGGCAGGGCCGTCACCGGGGAGCTGTTTTTT. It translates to CASSFGRAVTGELFF.

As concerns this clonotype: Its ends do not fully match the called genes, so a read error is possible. CDR3 residues: CASSPPGSGCEKLCF. The CDR3 coding sequence is TGTGCCAGCAGCCCACCAGGTTCGGGGTGTGAAAAACTGTGTTTT. V gene TRBV7-2 combines with J gene TRBJ1-4, with D hard to call. Germline loops: CDR1 SGHTA, CDR2 FQGNSA. This CDR3 comprises 15 residues.

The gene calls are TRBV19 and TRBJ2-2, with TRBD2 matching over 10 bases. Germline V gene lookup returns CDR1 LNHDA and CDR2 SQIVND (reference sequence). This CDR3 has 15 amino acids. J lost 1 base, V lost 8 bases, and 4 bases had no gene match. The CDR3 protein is CASFQREGNTGELFF. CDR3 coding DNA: TGTGCCAGTTTCCAGCGGGAGGGGAACACCGGGGAGCTGTTTTTT.

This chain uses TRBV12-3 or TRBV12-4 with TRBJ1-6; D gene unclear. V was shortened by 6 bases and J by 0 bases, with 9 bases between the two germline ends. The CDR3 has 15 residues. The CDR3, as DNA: TGTGCCAGCAGCCTTCAGAGCTCCTATAATTCACCCCTCCACTTT. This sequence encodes CASSLQSSYNSPLHF.

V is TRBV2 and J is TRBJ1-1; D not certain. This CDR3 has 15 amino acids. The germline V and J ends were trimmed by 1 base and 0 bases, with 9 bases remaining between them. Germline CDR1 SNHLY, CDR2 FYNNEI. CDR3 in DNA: TGTGCCAGCAGTGAAGACGAGGGCATGAACACTGAAGCTTTCTTT. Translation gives CASSEDEGMNTEAFF.

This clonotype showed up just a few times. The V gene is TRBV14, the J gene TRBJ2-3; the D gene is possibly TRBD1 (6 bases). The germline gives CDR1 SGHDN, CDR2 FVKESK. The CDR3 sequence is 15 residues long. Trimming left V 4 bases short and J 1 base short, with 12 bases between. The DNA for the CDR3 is TGTGCCAGCAGCCCGACAGGCGCCCGCACAGATACGCAGTATTTT. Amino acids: CASSPTGARTDTQYF. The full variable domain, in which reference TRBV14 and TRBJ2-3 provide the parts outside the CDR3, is EAGVTQFPSHSVIEKGQTVTLRCDPISGHDNLYWYRRVMGKEIKFLLHFVKESKQDESGMPNNRFLAERTGGTYSTLKVQPAELEDSGVYFCASSPTGARTDTQYFGPGTRLTVL.

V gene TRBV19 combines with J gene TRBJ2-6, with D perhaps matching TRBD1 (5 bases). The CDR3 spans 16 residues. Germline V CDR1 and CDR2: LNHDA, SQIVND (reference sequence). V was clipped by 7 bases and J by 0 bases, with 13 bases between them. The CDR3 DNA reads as TGTGCCAGTAAGATACAGGAGTTCTCTGGGGCCAACGTCCTGACTTTC. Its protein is CASKIQEFSGANVLTF.

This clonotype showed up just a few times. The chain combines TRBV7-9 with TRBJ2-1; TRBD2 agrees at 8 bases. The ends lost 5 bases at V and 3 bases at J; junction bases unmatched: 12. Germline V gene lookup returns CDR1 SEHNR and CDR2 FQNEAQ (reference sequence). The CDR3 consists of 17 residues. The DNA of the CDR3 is TGTGCCAGCAGCCCGACCGGGGGGGGAGGAGTCTACAATGAGCAGTTCTTC. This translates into CASSPTGGGGVYNEQFF.

The CDR3 sequence is CASSFSGGNEQYF. In nucleotides, the CDR3 is TGTGCCAGCAGCTTCTCAGGGGGCAACGAGCAGTACTTC. V usage is TRBV5-6 and J usage is TRBJ2-7; the match to TRBD1 covers 8 bases. The CDR3 sequence is 13 residues long. The ends lost 2 bases at V and 5 bases at J; junction bases unmatched: 3. The V gene's germline CDR1 is SGHDT and CDR2 YYEEEE. Full variable domain (rest looked up from reference TRBV5-6 and TRBJ2-7): DAGVTQSPTHLIKTRGQQVTLRCSPKSGHDTVSWYQQALGQGPQFIFQYYEEEERQRGNFPDRFSGHQFPNYSSELNVNALLLGDSALYLCASSFSGGNEQYFGPGTRLTVT.

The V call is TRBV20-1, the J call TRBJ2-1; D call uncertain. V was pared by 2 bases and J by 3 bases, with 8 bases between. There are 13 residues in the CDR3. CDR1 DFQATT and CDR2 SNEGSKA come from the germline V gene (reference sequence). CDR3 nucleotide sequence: TGCAGTGCTAGACGACCGAGCTACAATGAGCAGTTCTTC. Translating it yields CSARRPSYNEQFF.

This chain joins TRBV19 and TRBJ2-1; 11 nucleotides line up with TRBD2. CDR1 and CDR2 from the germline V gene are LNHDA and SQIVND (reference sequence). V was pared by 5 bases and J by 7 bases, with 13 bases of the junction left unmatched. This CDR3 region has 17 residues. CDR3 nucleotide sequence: TGTGCCAGTAGTGGGGTTCGACTAGCGGGGATTCGAAATGAGCAGTTCTTC. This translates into CASSGVRLAGIRNEQFF.

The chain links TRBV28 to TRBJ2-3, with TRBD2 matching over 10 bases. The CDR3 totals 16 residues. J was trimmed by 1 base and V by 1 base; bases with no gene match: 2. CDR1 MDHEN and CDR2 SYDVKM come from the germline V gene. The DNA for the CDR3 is TGTGCCAGCAGTTTATTCACTAGCGGGGGCACAGATACGCAGTATTTT. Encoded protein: CASSLFTSGGTDTQYF. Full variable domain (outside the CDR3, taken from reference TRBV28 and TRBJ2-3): DVKVTQSSRYLVKRTGEKVFLECVQDMDHENMFWYRQDPGLGLRLIYFSYDVKMKEKGDIPEGYSVSREKKERFSLILESASTNQTSMYLCASSLFTSGGTDTQYFGPGTRLTVL.

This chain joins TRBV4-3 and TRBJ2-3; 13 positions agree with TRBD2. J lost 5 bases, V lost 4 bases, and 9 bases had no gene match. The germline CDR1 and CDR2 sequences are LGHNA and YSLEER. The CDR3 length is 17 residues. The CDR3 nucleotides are TGCGCCAGCAGCCTCGGACTAGCGGGAGCAGGGGGAGATACGCAGTATTTT. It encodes CASSLGLAGAGGDTQYF.

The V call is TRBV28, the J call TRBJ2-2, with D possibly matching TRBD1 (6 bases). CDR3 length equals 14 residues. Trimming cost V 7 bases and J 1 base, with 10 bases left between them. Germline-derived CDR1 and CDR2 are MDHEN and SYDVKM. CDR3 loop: CASKRGQNTGELFF. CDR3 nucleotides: TGTGCCAGCAAACGGGGACAGAACACCGGGGAGCTGTTTTTT.

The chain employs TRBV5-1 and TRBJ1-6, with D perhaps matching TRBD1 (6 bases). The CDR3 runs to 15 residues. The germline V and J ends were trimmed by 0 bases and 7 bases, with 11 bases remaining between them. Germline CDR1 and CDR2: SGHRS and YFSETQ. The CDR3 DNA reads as TGCGCCAGCAGCTTGGCCGGGGGCGAAAATTCACCCCTCCACTTT. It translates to CASSLAGGENSPLHF. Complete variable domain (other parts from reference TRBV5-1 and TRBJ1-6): KAGVTQTPRYLIKTRGQQVTLSCSPISGHRSVSWYQQTPGQGLQFLFEYFSETQRNKGNFPGRFSGRQFSNSRSEMNVSTLELGDSALYLCASSLAGGENSPLHFGNGTRLTVT.

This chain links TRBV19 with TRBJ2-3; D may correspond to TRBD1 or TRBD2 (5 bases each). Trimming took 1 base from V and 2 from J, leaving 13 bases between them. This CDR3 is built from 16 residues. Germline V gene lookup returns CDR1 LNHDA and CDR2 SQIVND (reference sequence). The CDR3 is CASSIVPGRNTDTQYF. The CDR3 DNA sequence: TGTGCCAGTAGTATAGTCCCGGGGCGTAACACAGATACGCAGTATTTT.

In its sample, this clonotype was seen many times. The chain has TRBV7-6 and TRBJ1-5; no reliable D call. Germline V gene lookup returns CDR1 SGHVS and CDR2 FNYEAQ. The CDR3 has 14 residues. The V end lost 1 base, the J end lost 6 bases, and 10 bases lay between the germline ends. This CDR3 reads CASSLGPASQPQHF. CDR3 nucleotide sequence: TGTGCCAGCAGCTTAGGGCCGGCTAGTCAGCCCCAGCATTTT.

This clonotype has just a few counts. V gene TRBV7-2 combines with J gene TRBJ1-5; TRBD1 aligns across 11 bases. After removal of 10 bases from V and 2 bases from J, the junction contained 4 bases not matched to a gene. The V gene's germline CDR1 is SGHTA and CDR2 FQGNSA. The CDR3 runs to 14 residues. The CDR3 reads CATGQGAGNQPQHF. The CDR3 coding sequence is TGTGCCACCGGACAGGGGGCAGGCAATCAGCCCCAGCATTTT.